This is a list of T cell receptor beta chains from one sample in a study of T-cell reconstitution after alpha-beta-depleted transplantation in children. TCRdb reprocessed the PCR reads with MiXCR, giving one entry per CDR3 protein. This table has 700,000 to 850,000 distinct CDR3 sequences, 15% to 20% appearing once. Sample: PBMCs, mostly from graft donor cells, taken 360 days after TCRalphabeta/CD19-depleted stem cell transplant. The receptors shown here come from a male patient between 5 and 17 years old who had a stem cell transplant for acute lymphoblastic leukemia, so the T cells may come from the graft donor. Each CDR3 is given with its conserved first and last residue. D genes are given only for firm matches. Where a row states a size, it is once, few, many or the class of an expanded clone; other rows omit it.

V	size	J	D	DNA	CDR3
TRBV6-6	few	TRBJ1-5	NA	TGTGCCAGCAGTAGGAAGGGCACGGGGCCCCAGCATTTT	CASSRKGTGPQHF
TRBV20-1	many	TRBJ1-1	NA	TGCAGTGCCCCGGGAGGGGGAGGCACTGAAGCTTTCTTT	CSAPGGGGTEAFF
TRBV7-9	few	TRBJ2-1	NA	TGTGCCAGCAGGGGGCTTGAGGGACTCCCGTCCTACAATGAGCAGTTCTTC	CASRGLEGLPSYNEQFF
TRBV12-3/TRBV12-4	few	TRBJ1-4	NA	TGTGCCAGCAGTCGTACCCGGGGGACTGACACAGAAAAACTGTTTTTT	CASSRTRGTDTEKLFF
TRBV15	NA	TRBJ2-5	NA	TGTGCCACCAGCAGAGTGACTCTAAGGGACCAAGAGACCCAGTACTTC	CATSRVTLRDQETQYF
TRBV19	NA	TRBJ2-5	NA	TGTGCCAGTATGGACCCCTACCAAGAGACCCAGTACTTC	CASMDPYQETQYF
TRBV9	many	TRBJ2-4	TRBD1	TGTGCCAGCAGCGTAGAGACAGGGGCGTTAAACATTCAGTACTTC	CASSVETGALNIQYF
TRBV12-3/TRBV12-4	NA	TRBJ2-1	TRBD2	TGTGCCAGCAGTTCCCCCCCTCTTCTAGCGGGAGGGCTCTACAATGAGCAGTTCTTC	CASSSPPLLAGGLYNEQFF
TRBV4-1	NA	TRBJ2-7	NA	TGCGCCAGCAGCCAAGATGGCAGGGCTGCCAACGAGCAGTACTTC	CASSQDGRAANEQYF
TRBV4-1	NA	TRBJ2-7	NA	TGCGCCAGCAGCCAAGTTGCGGACCGAGCCTCCTACGAGCAGTACTTC	CASSQVADRASYEQYF
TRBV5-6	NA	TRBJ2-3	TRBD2	TGTGCCAGCAGCCTACGACTAGCGGGAGGGCATACGCAGTATTTT	CASSLRLAGGHTQYF
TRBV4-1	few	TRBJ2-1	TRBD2	TGCGCCAGCAGCGTTAAGCGGGGAGGGCCGTTCAAAGAGCAGTTCTTC	CASSVKRGGPFKEQFF
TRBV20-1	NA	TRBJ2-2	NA	TGCAGTGCTAAATCAGGGTCGACCACCGGGGAGCTGTTTTTT	CSAKSGSTTGELFF
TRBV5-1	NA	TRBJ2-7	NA	TGCGCCAGCAGCCACCTCCGGGACACCCGACGCGAGCAGTACTTC	CASSHLRDTRREQYF
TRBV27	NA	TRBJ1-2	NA	TGTGCCAGCAAGGCTGCACAGAGGCGCTATGGCTACACCTTC	CASKAAQRRYGYTF
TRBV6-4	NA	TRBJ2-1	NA	TGTGCCAGCAGTCCGGCTAGAGCGAGGCCGTTCTTC	CASSPARARPFF
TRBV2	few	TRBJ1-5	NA	TGTGCCAGCAGTGAAGGTGGGGGCGTTCAGCCCCAGCATTTT	CASSEGGGVQPQHF
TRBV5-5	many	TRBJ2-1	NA	TGTGCCAGCAGCTTGAGCCAGGGCGCCTACAATGAGCAGTTCTTC	CASSLSQGAYNEQFF
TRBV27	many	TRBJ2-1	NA	TGTGCCAGCAGTACCACAGGGCCTTCCTACAATGAGCAGTTCTTC	CASSTTGPSYNEQFF
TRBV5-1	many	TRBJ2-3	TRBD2	TGCGCCAGCAGCTTGCCGCGGACTAGCGGCACAGATACGCAGTATTTT	CASSLPRTSGTDTQYF
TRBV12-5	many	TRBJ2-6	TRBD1	TGTGCTAGTGGACAGGGGTCTGGGGCCAACGTCCTGACTTTC	CASGQGSGANVLTF
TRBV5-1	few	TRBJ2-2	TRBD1	TGCGCCAGCAGAAGGGACAGACCTTTCCTTGGGGGAACCGGGGAGCTGTTTTTT	CASRRDRPFLGGTGELFF
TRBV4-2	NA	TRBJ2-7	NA	TGTGCCAGCAGCCAAGAGGGCCGGGGCTTTTATGACGAGCAGTACTTC	CASSQEGRGFYDEQYF
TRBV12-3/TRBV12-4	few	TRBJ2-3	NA	TGTGCCAGCACCCAGGGGCTCCTCACAGATACGCAGTATTTT	CASTQGLLTDTQYF
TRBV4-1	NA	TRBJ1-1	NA	TGCGCCAGCAGCCAACTTCACAGGATGGATGAAGCTTTCTTT	CASSQLHRMDEAFF
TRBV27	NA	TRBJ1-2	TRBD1	TGTGCCAGCAGCCTGGACAGGGCTATCTATGGCTACACCTTC	CASSLDRAIYGYTF
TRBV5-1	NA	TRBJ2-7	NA	TGCGCCAGCAGCCCTAGGGGGGTGGACAGGCTACCCTACGAGCAGTACTTC	CASSPRGVDRLPYEQYF
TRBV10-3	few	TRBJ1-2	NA	TGTGCCATCACCATGGGTCGGCCTCTTAACTATGGCTACACCTTC	CAITMGRPLNYGYTF
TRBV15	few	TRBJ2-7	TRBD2	TGTGCCACCAGCAGAGATTATATAGCGGGAGCTCTAGAGCAGTACTTC	CATSRDYIAGALEQYF
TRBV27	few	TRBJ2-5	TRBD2	TGTGCCAGCAGTCAAACTAGCGAGGAAGAGACCCAGTACTTC	CASSQTSEEETQYF
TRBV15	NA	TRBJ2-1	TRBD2	TGTGCCACCAGCAGAGATTTGGGACTAGCGGAAGATAATGAGCAGTTCTTC	CATSRDLGLAEDNEQFF